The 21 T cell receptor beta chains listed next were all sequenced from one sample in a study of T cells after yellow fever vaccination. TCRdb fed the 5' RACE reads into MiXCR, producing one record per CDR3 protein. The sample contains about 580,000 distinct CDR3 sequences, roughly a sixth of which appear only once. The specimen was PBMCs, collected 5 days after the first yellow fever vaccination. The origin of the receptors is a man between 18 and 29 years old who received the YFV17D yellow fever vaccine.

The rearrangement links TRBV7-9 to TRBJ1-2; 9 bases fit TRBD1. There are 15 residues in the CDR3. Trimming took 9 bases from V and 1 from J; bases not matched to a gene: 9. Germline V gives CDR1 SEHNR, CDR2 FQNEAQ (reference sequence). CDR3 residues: CARGPATGGNYGYTF. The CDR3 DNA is TGTGCCAGGGGCCCCGCGACAGGGGGTAACTATGGCTACACCTTC.

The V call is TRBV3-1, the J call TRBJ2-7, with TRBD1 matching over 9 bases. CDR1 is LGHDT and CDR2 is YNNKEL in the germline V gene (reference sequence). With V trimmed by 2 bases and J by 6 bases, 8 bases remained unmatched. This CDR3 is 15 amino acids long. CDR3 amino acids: CASSQQPGQGSEQYF. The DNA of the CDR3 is TGTGCCAGCAGCCAACAACCGGGACAGGGTTCCGAGCAGTACTTC.

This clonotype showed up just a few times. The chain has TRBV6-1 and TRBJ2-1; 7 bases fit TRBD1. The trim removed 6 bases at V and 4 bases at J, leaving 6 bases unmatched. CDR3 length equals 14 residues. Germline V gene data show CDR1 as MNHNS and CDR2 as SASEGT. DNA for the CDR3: TGTGCCAGCAGATCCGGGACAGAATACAATGAGCAGTTCTTC. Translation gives CASRSGTEYNEQFF.

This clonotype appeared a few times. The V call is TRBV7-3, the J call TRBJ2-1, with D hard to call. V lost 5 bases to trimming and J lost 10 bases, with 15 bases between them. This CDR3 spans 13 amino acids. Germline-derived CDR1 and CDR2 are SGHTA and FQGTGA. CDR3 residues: CASSPRGRSEQFF. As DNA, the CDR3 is TGTGCCAGCAGCCCCCGAGGTCGCAGCGAGCAGTTCTTC.

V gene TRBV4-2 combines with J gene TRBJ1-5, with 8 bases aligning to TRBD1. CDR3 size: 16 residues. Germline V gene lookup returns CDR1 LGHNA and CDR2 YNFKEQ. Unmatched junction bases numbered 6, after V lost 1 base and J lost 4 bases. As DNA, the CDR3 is TGTGCCAGCAGCCAAGTGACGACAGGGGCTAATCAGCCCCAGCATTTT. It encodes CASSQVTTGANQPQHF.

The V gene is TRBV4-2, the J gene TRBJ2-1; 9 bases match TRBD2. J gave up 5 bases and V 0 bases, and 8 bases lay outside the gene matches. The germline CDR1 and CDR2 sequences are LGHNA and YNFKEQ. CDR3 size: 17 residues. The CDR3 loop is CASSQDPLAGLNNEQFF. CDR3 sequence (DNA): TGTGCCAGCAGCCAAGACCCCCTAGCGGGGCTAAACAATGAGCAGTTCTTC.

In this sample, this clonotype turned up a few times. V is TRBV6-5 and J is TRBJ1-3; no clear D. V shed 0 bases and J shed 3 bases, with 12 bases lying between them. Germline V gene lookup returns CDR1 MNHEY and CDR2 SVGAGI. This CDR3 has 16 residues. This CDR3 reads CASSYSRPGDGNTIYF. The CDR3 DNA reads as TGTGCCAGCAGTTACTCGAGGCCCGGGGATGGAAACACCATATATTTT.

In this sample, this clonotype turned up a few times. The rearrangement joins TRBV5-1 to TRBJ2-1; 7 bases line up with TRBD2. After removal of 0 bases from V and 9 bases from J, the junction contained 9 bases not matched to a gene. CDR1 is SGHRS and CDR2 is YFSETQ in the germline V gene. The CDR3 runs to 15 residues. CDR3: CASSLAGRNPGEQFF. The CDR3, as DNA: TGCGCCAGCAGCTTGGCCGGGAGGAACCCGGGTGAGCAGTTCTTC.

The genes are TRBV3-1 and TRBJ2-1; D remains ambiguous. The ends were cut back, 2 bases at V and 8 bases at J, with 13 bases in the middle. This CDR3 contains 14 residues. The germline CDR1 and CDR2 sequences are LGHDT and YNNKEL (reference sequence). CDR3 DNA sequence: TGTGCCAGCAGCCAATGGACGTCGGTTCATGAGCAGTTCTTC. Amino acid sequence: CASSQWTSVHEQFF.

CDR3: CASSSVPTGWGLETQYF. The DNA of the CDR3 is TGTGCCAGCAGCTCCGTCCCGACAGGGTGGGGATTAGAGACCCAGTACTTC. The chain recombines TRBV11-2 with TRBJ2-5; 7 bases fit TRBD1. CDR3 length: 17 residues. V gave up 4 bases and J gave up 4 bases; unmatched junction bases: 15. The germline V gene has CDR1 SGHAT and CDR2 FQNNGV.

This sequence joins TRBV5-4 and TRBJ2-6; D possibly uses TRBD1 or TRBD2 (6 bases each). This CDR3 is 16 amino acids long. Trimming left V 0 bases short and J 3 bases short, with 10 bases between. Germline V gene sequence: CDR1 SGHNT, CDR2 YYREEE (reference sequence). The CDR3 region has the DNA TGTGCCAGCAGCTTGGCCCGGGGGCTTGGGGCCAACGTCCTGACTTTC. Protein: CASSLARGLGANVLTF.

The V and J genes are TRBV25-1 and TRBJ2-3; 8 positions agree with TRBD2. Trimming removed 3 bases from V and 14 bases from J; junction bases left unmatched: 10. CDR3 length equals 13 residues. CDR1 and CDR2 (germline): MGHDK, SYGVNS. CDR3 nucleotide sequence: TGTGCCAGCAGTGATTGGACGGGGGGGCCCCTGTATTTT. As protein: CASSDWTGGPLYF.

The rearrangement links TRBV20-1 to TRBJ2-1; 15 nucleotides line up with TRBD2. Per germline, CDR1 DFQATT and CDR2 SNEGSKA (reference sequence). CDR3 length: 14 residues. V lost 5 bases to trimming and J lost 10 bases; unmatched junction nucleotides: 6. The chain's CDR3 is CSARTSGGAWEQFF. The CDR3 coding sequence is TGCAGTGCTCGGACTAGCGGGGGGGCCTGGGAGCAGTTCTTC.

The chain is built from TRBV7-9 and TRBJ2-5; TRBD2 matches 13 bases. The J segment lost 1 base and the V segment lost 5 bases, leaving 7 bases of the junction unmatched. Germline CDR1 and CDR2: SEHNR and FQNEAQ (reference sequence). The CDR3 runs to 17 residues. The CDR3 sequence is CASSPGLAGEIQETQYF. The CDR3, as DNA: TGTGCCAGCAGCCCCGGACTAGCGGGGGAAATCCAAGAGACCCAGTACTTC.

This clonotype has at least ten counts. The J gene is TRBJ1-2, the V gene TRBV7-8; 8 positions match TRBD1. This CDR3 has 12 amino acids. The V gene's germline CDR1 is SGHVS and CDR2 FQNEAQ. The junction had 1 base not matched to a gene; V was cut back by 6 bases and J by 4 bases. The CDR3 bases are TGTGCCAGCAGAGGACAGGGCTATGGCTACACCTTC. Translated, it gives CASRGQGYGYTF.

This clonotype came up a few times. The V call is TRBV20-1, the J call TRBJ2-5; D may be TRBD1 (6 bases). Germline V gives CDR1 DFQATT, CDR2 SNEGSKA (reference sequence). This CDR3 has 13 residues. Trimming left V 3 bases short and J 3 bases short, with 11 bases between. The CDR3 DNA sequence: TGCAGTGCTAGGGGGACACCTAAAGAGACCCAGTACTTC. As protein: CSARGTPKETQYF.

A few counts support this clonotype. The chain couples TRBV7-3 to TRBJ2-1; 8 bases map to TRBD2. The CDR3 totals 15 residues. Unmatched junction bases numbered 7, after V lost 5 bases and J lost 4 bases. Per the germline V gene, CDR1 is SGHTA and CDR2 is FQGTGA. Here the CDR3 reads CASSPPGGEYNEQFF. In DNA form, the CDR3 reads TGTGCCAGCAGCCCGCCGGGGGGGGAGTACAATGAGCAGTTCTTC.

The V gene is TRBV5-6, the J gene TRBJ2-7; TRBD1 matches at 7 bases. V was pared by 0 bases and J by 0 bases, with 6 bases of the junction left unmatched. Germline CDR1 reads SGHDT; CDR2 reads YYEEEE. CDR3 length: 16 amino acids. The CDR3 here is CASSLVSRDSSYEQYV. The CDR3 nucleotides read TGTGCCAGCAGCTTGGTATCCCGGGACAGCTCCTACGAGCAGTACGTC.

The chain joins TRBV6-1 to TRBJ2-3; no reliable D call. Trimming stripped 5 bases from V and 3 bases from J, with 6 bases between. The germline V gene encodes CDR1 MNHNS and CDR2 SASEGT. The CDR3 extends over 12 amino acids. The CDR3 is CASSQVTDTQYF. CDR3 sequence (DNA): TGTGCCAGCAGTCAAGTAACAGATACGCAGTATTTT.

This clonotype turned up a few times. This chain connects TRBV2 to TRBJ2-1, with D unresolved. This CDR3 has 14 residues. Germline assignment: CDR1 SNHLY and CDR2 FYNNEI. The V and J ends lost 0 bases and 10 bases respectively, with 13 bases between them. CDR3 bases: TGTGCCAGCAGTGAAGCGAGCCAGACGCGGGAGCAGTTCTTC. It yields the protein CASSEASQTREQFF.

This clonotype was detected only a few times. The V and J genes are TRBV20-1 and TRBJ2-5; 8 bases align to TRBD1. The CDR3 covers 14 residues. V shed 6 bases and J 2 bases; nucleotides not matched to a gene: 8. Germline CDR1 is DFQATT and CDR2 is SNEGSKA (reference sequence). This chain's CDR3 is CSAPTRTGQETQYF. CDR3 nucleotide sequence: TGCAGTGCCCCCACTCGGACAGGGCAAGAGACCCAGTACTTC.